One T cell receptor (beta chain) is described in this entry. The specificity of this receptor is unknown. It has no much larger one-base neighbor in the sample; base qualities were not kept. Read against the paper, the sample's time point label means: patch test 2, 6 weeks after DPC sensitization. The treatment or condition label of this sample denotes: therapeutic diphenylcyclopropenone sensitization with weekly scalp DPC. At every patch-test visit, the blood draw took place before the patch test was put on. Patients were considered eligible if aged 18 to 70, diagnosed with alopecia and deemed suitable for DPC therapy, and patients were excluded if pregnant. Total RNA was extracted from unfractionated whole blood collected in Tempus Blood RNA tubes. This entry belongs to a study of human T cells and chemical hapten exposure (dated by TCRdb to the early 2020s). Looking at the study overall: For sensitization, 2% DPC in acetone was applied to a 2 cm by 2 cm area of upper inner arm skin. Throughout the approximately 23-week study period, patients were also given weekly therapeutic DPC doses on the scalp. Patch testing was performed on the upper back with Finn chambers containing 0.01% DPC, and the patch tests were scored after 6 days according to International Contact Dermatitis Research Group standards. Most of the patients in the cohort were female, and the cohort covered alopecia areata with under or over 50% scalp involvement, alopecia totalis and alopecia universalis. Libraries were pooled for sequencing, and variation in per-sample TCR yields was attributed mainly to small differences in library volumes within the pool. This study followed changes in the peripheral blood TCR repertoire in vivo during primary and secondary sensitization of alopecia patients to the hapten diphenylcyclopropenone (DPC). Blood was sampled from patients pre-sensitization (week 0) and at 2, 6 and about 24 weeks after DPC sensitization. For TCR sequencing, blood came from twenty-nine alopecia patients at anywhere from one to four time points (pre-sensitization, 2, 6 and 24 weeks). Findings and caveats that apply to the study as a whole: Because every patient had alopecia, a presumed autoimmune disease, the patients' immune response might differ from that of healthy individuals. Patch test score was positively correlated with the number of PT1 expanded TCRs, with significance at thresholds 8, 16 and 32 but not at 4. Repeated subsampling changed both the strength of the expansion versus patch-test correlation and the threshold at which the correlation became significant. Significantly more large CDR3 similarity clusters were formed by expanded TCRs than by pre-sensitization or healthy control sets, consistent with antigen-driven responses. No change with DPC sensitization was found in the number of TCRs above 1 in 1000 frequency, and no evidence of global repertoire structure alterations was found.

Including the terminal cysteine and phenylalanine, the CDR3 comprises 15 residues. The kept DNA is CDR3 alone, 45 bases in frame from the first base. V was cut back by 4 bases and J by 0 bases, leaving a gap of 11 bases between them. The germline V gene supplies CDR1 MRHNA and CDR2 SNTAGT. Library preparation employed RACE. The reads were generated on a NextSeq 500. Library preparation attached unique molecular identifiers to individual cDNA molecules for quantitative, reproducible TCR counting. Both TCR alpha and TCR beta chains were sequenced from each blood RNA sample. Per the authors' processing: A median of roughly 100,000 TCRs per sample was observed, with a range of 23,224 to 690,600. The Decombinator software suite was used to annotate V, J and CDR3 in the TCR reads. Every sample was subsampled to the same number of TCRs (28,000) for the PS versus PT1 abundance plots. TCRs were defined as expanded if absent before sensitization and observed at least eight times at the 2-week time point. TCRdb took the public reads, trimmed them with fastp at Q25, ran MiXCR for clone calling and kept in-frame beta chains. When rows share a CDR3 protein, they turn into one entry using the most common DNA and genes. The authors' filters were not applied to this entry. This sample holds about 350,000 distinct CDR3 sequences; roughly 6.3% were observed only once. The ten largest account for less than 6.5% of the sample.

The source is a woman younger than 35 with alopecia areata. Some clones in this sample may be carry-over from other donors' samples. The sequence joins TRBV6-4 to TRBJ2-3; the D gene is perhaps TRBD1 or TRBD2, each of them matching over 5 bases. Sequencing was performed on whole blood, taken in connection with sensitization to the hapten diphenylcyclopropenone (DPC). The bases read TGTGCCAGCAGTGTGAGGGACGGAAGCACAGATACGCAGTATTTT. It translates to CASSVRDGSTDTQYF.